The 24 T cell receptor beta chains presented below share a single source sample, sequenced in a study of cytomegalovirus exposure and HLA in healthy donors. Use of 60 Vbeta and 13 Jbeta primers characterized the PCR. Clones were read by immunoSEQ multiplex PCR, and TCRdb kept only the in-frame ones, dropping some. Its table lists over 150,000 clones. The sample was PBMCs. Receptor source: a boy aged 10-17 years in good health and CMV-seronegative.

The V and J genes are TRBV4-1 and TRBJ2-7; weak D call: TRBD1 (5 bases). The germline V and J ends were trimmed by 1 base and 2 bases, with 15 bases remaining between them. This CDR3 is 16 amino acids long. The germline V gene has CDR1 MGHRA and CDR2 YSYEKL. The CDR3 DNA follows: TGCGCCAGCAGCCAAGGTGAGGCAGGGCAAACCTACGAGCAGTACTTC. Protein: CASSQGEAGQTYEQYF.

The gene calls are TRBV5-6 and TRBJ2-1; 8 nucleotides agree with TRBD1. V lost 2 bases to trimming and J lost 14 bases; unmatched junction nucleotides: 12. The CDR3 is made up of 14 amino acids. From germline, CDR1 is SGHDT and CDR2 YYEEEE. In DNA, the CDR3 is TGTGCCAGCAGCTTCCCCCGACAGGGGCGGGTAGAGTTCTTC. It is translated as CASSFPRQGRVEFF.

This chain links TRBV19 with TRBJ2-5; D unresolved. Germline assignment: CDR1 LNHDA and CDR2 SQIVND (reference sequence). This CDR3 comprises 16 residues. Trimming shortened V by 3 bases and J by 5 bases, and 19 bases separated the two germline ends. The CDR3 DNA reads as TGTGCCAGTAGTATCCGGTCCCTCGAAATGCGGGAGACCCAGTACTTC. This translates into CASSIRSLEMRETQYF.

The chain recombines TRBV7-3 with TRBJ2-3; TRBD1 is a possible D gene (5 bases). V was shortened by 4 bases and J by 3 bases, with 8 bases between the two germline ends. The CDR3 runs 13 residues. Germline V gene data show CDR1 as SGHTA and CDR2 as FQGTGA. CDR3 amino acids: CASSSRQTDTQYF. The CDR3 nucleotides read TGTGCCAGCAGCTCCAGACAGACAGATACGCAGTATTTT.

CDR3 protein: CASSQGGREGEAFF. CDR3 nucleotides: TGCGCCAGCAGCCAAGGTGGCAGGGAAGGGGAAGCTTTCTTT. The chain combines TRBV4-1 with TRBJ1-1; perhaps TRBD1 as D (5 bases). The CDR3 length is 14 residues. Trimming shortened V by 1 base and J by 8 bases, and 14 bases separated the two germline ends. CDR1 is MGHRA, CDR2 YSYEKL, per germline.

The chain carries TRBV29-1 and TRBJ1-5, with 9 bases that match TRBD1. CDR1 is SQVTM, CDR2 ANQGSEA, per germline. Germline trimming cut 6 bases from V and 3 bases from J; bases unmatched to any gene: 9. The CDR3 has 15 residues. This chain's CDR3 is CSVAAGTGNNQPQHF. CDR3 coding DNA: TGCAGCGTCGCGGCCGGGACAGGGAACAATCAGCCCCAGCATTTT.

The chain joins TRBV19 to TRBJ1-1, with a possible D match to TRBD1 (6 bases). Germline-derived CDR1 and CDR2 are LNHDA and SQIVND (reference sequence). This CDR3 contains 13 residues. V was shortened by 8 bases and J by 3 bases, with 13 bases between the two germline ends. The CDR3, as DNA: TGTGCCAGTGCACAGGGATGGGACACTGAAGCTTTCTTT. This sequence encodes CASAQGWDTEAFF.

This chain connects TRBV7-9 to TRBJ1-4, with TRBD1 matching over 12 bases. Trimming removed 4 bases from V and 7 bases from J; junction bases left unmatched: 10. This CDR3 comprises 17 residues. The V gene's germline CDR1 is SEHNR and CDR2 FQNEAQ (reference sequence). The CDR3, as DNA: TGTGCCAGCAGCTCTCCGGGACAGGGGGCATTTGGTGAAAAACTGTTTTTT. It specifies CASSSPGQGAFGEKLFF.

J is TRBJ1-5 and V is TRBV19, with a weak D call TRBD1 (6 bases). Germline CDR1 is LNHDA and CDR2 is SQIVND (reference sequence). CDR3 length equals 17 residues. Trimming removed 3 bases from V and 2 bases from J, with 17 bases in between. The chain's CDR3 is CASSIPNRVRGNQPQHF. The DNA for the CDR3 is TGTGCCAGTAGTATCCCCAACAGGGTGAGGGGCAATCAGCCCCAGCATTTT. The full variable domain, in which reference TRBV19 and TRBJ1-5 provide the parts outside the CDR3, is DGGITQSPKYLFRKEGQNVTLSCEQNLNHDAMYWYRQDPGQGLRLIYYSQIVNDFQKGDIAEGYSVSREKKESFPLTVTSAQKNPTAFYLCASSIPNRVRGNQPQHFGDGTRLSIL.

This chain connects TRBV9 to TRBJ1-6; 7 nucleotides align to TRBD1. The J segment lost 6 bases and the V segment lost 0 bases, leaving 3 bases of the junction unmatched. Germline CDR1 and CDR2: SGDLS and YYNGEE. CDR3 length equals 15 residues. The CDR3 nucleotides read TGTGCCAGCAGCGTAGACGGGGACAGTAATTCACCCCTCCACTTT. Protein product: CASSVDGDSNSPLHF.

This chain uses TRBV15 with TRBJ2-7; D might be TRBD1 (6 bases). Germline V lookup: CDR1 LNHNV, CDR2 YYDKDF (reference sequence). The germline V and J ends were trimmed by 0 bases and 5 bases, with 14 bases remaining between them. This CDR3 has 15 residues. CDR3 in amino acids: CATSRDHQQGNEQYF. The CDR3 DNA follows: TGTGCCACCAGCAGAGACCACCAGCAGGGGAACGAGCAGTACTTC.

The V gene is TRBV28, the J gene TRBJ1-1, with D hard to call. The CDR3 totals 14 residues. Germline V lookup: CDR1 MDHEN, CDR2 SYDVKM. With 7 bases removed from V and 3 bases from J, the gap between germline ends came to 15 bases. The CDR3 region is CASMTGPGYTEAFF. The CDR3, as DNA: TGTGCCAGCATGACGGGCCCGGGGTACACTGAAGCTTTCTTT.

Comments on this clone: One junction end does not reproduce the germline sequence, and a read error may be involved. The CDR3 DNA is TGCAGCGTTGAAGATCCGGGGGACAGGGCCTACGGGGGTGGCTACAACTTC. Translated, it gives CSVEDPGDRAYGGGYNF. The chain recombines TRBV29-1 with TRBJ1-2; 9 bases agree with TRBD1. Germline CDR1 is SQVTM and CDR2 is ANQGSEA. The CDR3 loop spans 17 amino acids. Together with reference TRBV29-1 and TRBJ1-2, the CDR3 gives the full variable domain: SAVISQKPSRDICQRGTSLTIQCQVDSQVTMMFWYRQQPGQSLTLIATANQGSEATYESGFVIDKFPISRPNLTFSTLTVSNMSPEDSSIYLCSVEDPGDRAYGGGYNFGSGTRLTVV.

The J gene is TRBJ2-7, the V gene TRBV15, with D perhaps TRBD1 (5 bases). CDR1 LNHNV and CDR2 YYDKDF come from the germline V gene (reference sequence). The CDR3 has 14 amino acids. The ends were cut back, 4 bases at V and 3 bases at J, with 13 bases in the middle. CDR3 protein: CATSKQGKLYEQYF. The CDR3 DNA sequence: TGTGCCACCAGCAAGCAGGGAAAGCTCTACGAGCAGTACTTC.

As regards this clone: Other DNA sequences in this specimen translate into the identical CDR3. For the CDR3, the DNA is TGTGCCAGCAGTAGGGACAGCTATGGCTACACCTTC. Translated, it gives CASSRDSYGYTF. The V gene is TRBV2, the J gene TRBJ1-2; 7 bases match TRBD1. With V trimmed by 5 bases and J by 4 bases, 1 base remained unmatched. The CDR3 is made up of 12 amino acids. CDR1 and CDR2 (germline): SNHLY, FYNNEI.

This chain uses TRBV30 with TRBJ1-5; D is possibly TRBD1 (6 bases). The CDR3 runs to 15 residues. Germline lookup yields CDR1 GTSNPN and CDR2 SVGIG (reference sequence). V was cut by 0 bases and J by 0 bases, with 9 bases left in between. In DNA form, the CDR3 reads TGTGCCTGGAGTGTCCCAGGGGTTAGCAATCAGCCCCAGCATTTT. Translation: CAWSVPGVSNQPQHF.

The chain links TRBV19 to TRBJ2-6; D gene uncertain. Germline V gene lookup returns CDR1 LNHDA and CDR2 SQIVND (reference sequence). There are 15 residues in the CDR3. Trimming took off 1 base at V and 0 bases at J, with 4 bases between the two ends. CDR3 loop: CASSIAVSGANVLTF. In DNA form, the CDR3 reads TGTGCCAGTAGTATAGCGGTCTCTGGGGCCAACGTCCTGACTTTC.

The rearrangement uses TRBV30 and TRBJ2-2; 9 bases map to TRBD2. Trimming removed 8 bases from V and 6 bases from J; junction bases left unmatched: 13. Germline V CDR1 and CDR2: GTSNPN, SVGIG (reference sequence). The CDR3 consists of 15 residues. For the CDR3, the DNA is TGTGCCGGTTATTGGCGGGGGGGCCTGGCCGGGGAGCTGTTTTTT. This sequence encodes CAGYWRGGLAGELFF.

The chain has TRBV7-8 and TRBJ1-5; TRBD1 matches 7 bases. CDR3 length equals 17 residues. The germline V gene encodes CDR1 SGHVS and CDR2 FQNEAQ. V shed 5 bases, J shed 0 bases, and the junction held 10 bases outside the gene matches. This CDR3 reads CASSHRGLAPSNQPQHF. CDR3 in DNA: TGTGCCAGCAGCCACAGGGGACTCGCCCCTAGCAATCAGCCCCAGCATTTT.

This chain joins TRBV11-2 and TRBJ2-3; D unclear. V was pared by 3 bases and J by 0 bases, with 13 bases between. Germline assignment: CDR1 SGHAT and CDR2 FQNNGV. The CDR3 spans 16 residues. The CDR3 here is CASSFQATTSTDTQYF. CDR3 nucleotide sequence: TGTGCCAGCAGCTTCCAGGCTACCACTAGCACAGATACGCAGTATTTT.

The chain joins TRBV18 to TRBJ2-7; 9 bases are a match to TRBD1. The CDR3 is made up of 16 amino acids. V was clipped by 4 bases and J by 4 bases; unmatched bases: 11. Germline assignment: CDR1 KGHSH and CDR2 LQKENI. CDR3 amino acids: CASSQNSGTGRYEQYF. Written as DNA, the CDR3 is TGTGCCAGCTCACAAAACTCCGGGACAGGGCGATACGAGCAGTACTTC.

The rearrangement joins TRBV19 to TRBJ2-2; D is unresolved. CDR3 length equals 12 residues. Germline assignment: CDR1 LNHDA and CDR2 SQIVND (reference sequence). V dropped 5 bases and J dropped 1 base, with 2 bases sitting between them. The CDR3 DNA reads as TGTGCCAGTAGTCGGAACACCGGGGAGCTGTTTTTT. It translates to CASSRNTGELFF.

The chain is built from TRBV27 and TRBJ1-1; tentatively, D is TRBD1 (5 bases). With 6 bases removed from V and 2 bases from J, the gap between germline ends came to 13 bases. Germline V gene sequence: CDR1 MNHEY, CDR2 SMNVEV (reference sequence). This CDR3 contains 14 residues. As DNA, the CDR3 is TGTGCCAGCAGCCCTGGGGGAGGTAACACTGAAGCTTTCTTT. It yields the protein CASSPGGGNTEAFF.

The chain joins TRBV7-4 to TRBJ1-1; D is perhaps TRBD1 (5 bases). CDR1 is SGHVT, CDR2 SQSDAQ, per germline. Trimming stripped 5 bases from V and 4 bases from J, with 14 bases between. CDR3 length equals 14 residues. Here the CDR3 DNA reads TGTGCCAGCAGCCGGAAGGTGGGGGGCACTGAAGCTTTCTTT. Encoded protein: CASSRKVGGTEAFF.